The 26 T cell receptor beta chains listed next were all sequenced from one sample in a study of blood T cell repertoires in COVID-19. Libraries were prepared by immunoSEQ multiplex PCR; TCRdb keeps only in-frame clonotypes and omits some of them. The repertoire holds under 75,000 clones, with around 86% as singletons. The specimen sequenced was peripheral blood. The receptors stem from a man aged 30 to 39 with acute or convalescent COVID-19.

V is TRBV10-3 and J is TRBJ2-3; 8 bases are a match to TRBD1. This CDR3 is 13 amino acids long. The germline gives CDR1 ENHRY, CDR2 SYGVKD. J lost 5 bases, V lost 10 bases, and 8 bases had no gene match. In nucleotides, the CDR3 is TGTGCCACACTGACAGGGGTCGGAGATACGCAGTATTTT. It is translated as CATLTGVGDTQYF.

V and J are TRBV18 and TRBJ2-3, with 13 positions matching TRBD2. CDR3 size: 19 residues. Germline V gives CDR1 KGHSH, CDR2 LQKENI. J lost 6 bases, V lost 0 bases, and 12 bases had no gene match. The CDR3 DNA follows: TGTGCCAGCTCACCACCGGGTCACCGACTAGCGGGAGGAGGGGATACGCAGTATTTT. Translation gives CASSPPGHRLAGGGDTQYF.

The rearrangement uses TRBV7-9 and TRBJ2-1, with D perhaps matching TRBD2 (5 bases). Per the germline V gene, CDR1 is SEHNR and CDR2 is FQNEAQ (reference sequence). The CDR3 spans 15 residues. The V gene lost 5 bases and the J gene lost 8 bases, with 19 bases spanning the gap. The CDR3 here is CASSPKQRINDEQFF. In DNA form, the CDR3 reads TGTGCCAGCAGCCCTAAACAGCGGATAAACGATGAGCAGTTCTTC.

This clone was seen repeatedly, ten times or more. The V and J genes are TRBV27 and TRBJ2-3, with D tentatively TRBD1 (5 bases). The CDR3 totals 14 residues. Per the germline V gene, CDR1 is MNHEY and CDR2 is SMNVEV (reference sequence). Trimming shortened V by 5 bases and J by 2 bases, and 11 bases separated the two germline ends. This CDR3 reads CASSLTDATDTQYF. CDR3 nucleotide sequence: TGTGCCAGCAGTCTGACAGATGCCACAGATACGCAGTATTTT.

This chain links TRBV24-1 with TRBJ1-2, with D unresolved. The CDR3 covers 14 residues. The V and J ends lost 5 bases and 8 bases respectively, with 17 bases between them. Germline V gives CDR1 KGHDR, CDR2 SFDVKD. Here the CDR3 reads CATSGAQSMVGYTF. As DNA, the CDR3 is TGTGCCACCAGTGGAGCACAGAGTATGGTAGGCTACACCTTC.

The chain combines TRBV4-3 with TRBJ2-5; D may be TRBD2 (5 bases). The germline V and J ends were trimmed by 0 bases and 5 bases, with 22 bases remaining between them. CDR1 and CDR2 (germline): LGHNA, YSLEER. The CDR3 is 18 amino acids. As DNA, the CDR3 is TGCGCCAGCAGCCAAGATCATGTCGGACCAGGAGGCGGGGAGACCCAGTACTTC. It yields the protein CASSQDHVGPGGGETQYF.

The chain employs TRBV6-6 and TRBJ1-5; 9 bases line up with TRBD1. The CDR3 is 16 residues long. V was pared by 6 bases and J by 0 bases, with 6 bases of the junction left unmatched. Germline V gene data show CDR1 as MNHNY and CDR2 as SVGAGI (reference sequence). CDR3 protein: CASRRDREHSNQPQHF. CDR3 nucleotides: TGTGCCAGCAGGCGGGACAGGGAGCATAGCAATCAGCCCCAGCATTTT.

J is TRBJ2-7 and V is TRBV6-5, with 7 nucleotides matching TRBD1. CDR1 and CDR2 from the germline V gene are MNHEY and SVGAGI. Trimming took 6 bases from V and 4 from J; bases not matched to a gene: 6. The CDR3 is 13 residues long. The CDR3 DNA is TGTGCCAGCAGCCGGGACAGAGAGTACGAGCAGTACGTC. Translating gives CASSRDREYEQYV.

J is TRBJ2-1 and V is TRBV3-1 (or the pseudogene TRBV3-2); the match to TRBD2 covers 11 bases. The CDR3 has 19 residues. Trimming at V came to 3 bases and at J to 0 bases, leaving 10 bases not matched to a gene. Germline CDR1 and CDR2: LGHDT and YNNKEL (reference sequence). For the CDR3, the DNA is TGTGCCAGCAGCCATACCGATCGTACTAGCGGGAGCTCCTACAATGAGCAGTTCTTC. Amino acid sequence: CASSHTDRTSGSSYNEQFF.

This clone came up once. The chain is built from TRBV6-2 or TRBV6-3 and TRBJ2-1, with 10 positions matching TRBD2. Germline CDR1 is MNHEY and CDR2 is SVGEGT. CDR3 length: 17 amino acids. Trimming removed 4 bases from V and 0 bases from J; junction bases left unmatched: 6. The CDR3 DNA reads TGTGCCAGCAGTTTGACTAGCGGGCGCAACTCCTACAATGAGCAGTTCTTC. Translated: CASSLTSGRNSYNEQFF.

The J gene is TRBJ1-5, the V gene TRBV4-2, with D unclear. The CDR3 extends over 15 amino acids. Germline CDR1 reads LGHNA; CDR2 reads YNFKEQ. V was cut by 0 bases and J by 1 base, with 7 bases left in between. The CDR3 nucleotides are TGTGCCAGCAGCCAAGACGGTCGGAGCAATCAGCCCCAGCATTTT. This codes for CASSQDGRSNQPQHF.

This chain's CDR3 is CATSGGDRDGYGYTF. Written as DNA, the CDR3 is TGTGCCACCAGTGGTGGGGACAGGGACGGCTATGGCTACACCTTC. The rearrangement joins TRBV24-1 to TRBJ1-2; TRBD1 agrees at 9 bases. The CDR3 is made up of 15 amino acids. The trim removed 5 bases at V and 4 bases at J, leaving 7 bases unmatched. Germline CDR1 reads KGHDR; CDR2 reads SFDVKD.

This clone was detected once. The CDR3 DNA is TGTGCCAGCAGCCAAGGTTCCGGGATCTACAATGAGCAGTTCTTC. Residues: CASSQGSGIYNEQFF. This chain connects TRBV4-2 to TRBJ2-1; D may be TRBD2 (5 bases). The length of the CDR3 is 15 residues. V was trimmed by 1 base and J by 3 bases, leaving 10 bases between them. Germline CDR1 and CDR2: LGHNA and YNFKEQ.

This chain connects TRBV6-5 to TRBJ2-1; D is undetermined. CDR1 and CDR2 (germline): MNHEY, SVGAGI. The CDR3 is 11 amino acids. The V and J ends lost 5 bases and 5 bases respectively, with 4 bases between them. In DNA form, the CDR3 reads TGTGCCAGCAGTCAGAACAATGAGCAGTTCTTC. Translation: CASSQNNEQFF.

This chain connects TRBV21-1 to TRBJ1-2. TRBV21-1 is a recognized pseudogene. CDR3 length: 14 amino acids. The CDR3 reads CASSKGAAVYGYTF. The DNA for the CDR3 is TGTGCCAGCAGCAAAGGAGCAGCGGTCTATGGCTACACCTTC.

This rearrangement joins TRBV18 to TRBJ2-7, with 12 bases aligning to TRBD1. Germline V lookup: CDR1 KGHSH, CDR2 LQKENI. The CDR3 spans 18 residues. V dropped 6 bases and J dropped 4; count of bases not matched to a gene: 16. In DNA, the CDR3 is TGTGCCAGCTCTCTTTACCGGGACAGGGGGCCAGAAAGGTACGAGCAGTACTTC. Amino acids: CASSLYRDRGPERYEQYF.

The rearrangement links TRBV6-4 to TRBJ2-4; 10 positions match TRBD1. Trimming cost V 3 bases and J 3 bases; bases outside gene matches: 8. This CDR3 comprises 17 residues. From germline, CDR1 is MRHNA and CDR2 SNTAGT. Written as DNA, the CDR3 is TGTGCCAGCAGTGAGTTGACAGGGGGCGCGGGCAAAAACATTCAGTACTTC. This sequence encodes CASSELTGGAGKNIQYF.

A few counts support this clone. The chain recombines TRBV27 with TRBJ2-7; 7 nucleotides align to TRBD2. CDR3 size: 15 residues. Germline values: CDR1 MNHEY, CDR2 SMNVEV (reference sequence). Trimming removed 2 bases from V and 5 bases from J; junction bases left unmatched: 9. Here the CDR3 DNA reads TGTGCCAGCAGTTTAAGCGGGGCTCTTGTGGACGAGCAGTACTTC. This translates into CASSLSGALVDEQYF.

CDR3 nucleotides: TGTGCCACCAGTTTAGGGGCGCAGGAGACCCAGTACTTC. It yields the protein CATSLGAQETQYF. The rearrangement joins TRBV24-1 to TRBJ2-5, with D possibly TRBD1 on 5 matching bases. This CDR3 is built from 13 residues. CDR1 is KGHDR, CDR2 SFDVKD, per germline. Trimming took 6 bases from V and 5 from J, leaving 12 bases between them.

The CDR3 DNA reads as TGTGCCAGCGGGGACAGGGTGAGCTCCTACGAGCAGTACGTC. It translates to CASGDRVSSYEQYV. The V gene is TRBV6-6, the J gene TRBJ2-7, with 9 bases lining up with TRBD1. J gave up 0 bases and V 8 bases, and 5 bases lay outside the gene matches. Germline assignment: CDR1 MNHNY and CDR2 SVGAGI (reference sequence). This CDR3 contains 14 residues.

The chain combines TRBV30 with TRBJ2-5; no definite D call. The CDR3 spans 15 residues. Germline assignment: CDR1 GTSNPN and CDR2 SVGIG (reference sequence). The V gene lost 3 bases and the J gene lost 3 bases, with 17 bases spanning the gap. CDR3 region: CAWSREDVAKETQYF. The CDR3 nucleotides read TGTGCCTGGAGCCGAGAGGATGTGGCAAAAGAGACCCAGTACTTC.

V usage is TRBV28 and J usage is TRBJ1-2, with 8 bases that match TRBD1. This CDR3 spans 17 amino acids. The V and J ends lost 2 bases and 4 bases, in that order; junction bases with no gene match: 12. Per the germline V gene, CDR1 is MDHEN and CDR2 is SYDVKM. CDR3 in amino acids: CASSLVAVPGGAYGYTF. The CDR3 bases are TGTGCCAGCAGTTTAGTTGCGGTGCCAGGGGGCGCCTATGGCTACACCTTC.

The gene calls are TRBV10-3 and TRBJ2-7; tentatively, D is TRBD2 (7 bases). Germline lookup yields CDR1 ENHRY and CDR2 SYGVKD. The V and J ends lost 3 bases and 0 bases respectively, with 12 bases between them. The CDR3 totals 15 residues. This chain's CDR3 is CAISERGGSSYEQYV. The CDR3 DNA is TGTGCCATCAGTGAAAGGGGGGGTAGCTCCTACGAGCAGTACGTC.

Notes on this clone: Other DNA sequences within the sample encode an identical CDR3. The rearrangement joins TRBV18 to TRBJ1-1; possibly TRBD1 for D (6 bases). The CDR3 totals 13 residues. Per the germline V gene, CDR1 is KGHSH and CDR2 is LQKENI. V was clipped by 6 bases and J by 4 bases, with 12 bases between them. The chain's CDR3 is CASSLGGGTEAFF. The CDR3 nucleotides are TGTGCCAGCTCGCTAGGGGGTGGCACTGAAGCTTTCTTT.

J is TRBJ1-2 and V is TRBV4-3; D gene ambiguous. The CDR3 contains 13 residues. Trimming pared 0 bases from V and 3 bases from J, leaving 5 bases between. Germline lookup yields CDR1 LGHNA and CDR2 YSLEER. This CDR3 reads CASSQDPDYGYTF. CDR3 coding DNA: TGCGCCAGCAGCCAAGACCCGGACTATGGCTACACCTTC.

This clone came up a few times. The V and J genes are TRBV6-5 and TRBJ2-3; D ambiguous. This CDR3 has 14 residues. The germline V gene has CDR1 MNHEY and CDR2 SVGAGI. Trimming shortened V by 7 bases and J by 4 bases, and 15 bases separated the two germline ends. As DNA, the CDR3 is TGTGCCAGCATCCTAGACCCGGCCCCAGATACGCAGTATTTT. Translating it yields CASILDPAPDTQYF.